The rows below give T cell receptor beta chains drawn from one sample of a study of cytomegalovirus exposure and HLA in healthy donors. Clones were read by immunoSEQ multiplex PCR, and TCRdb kept only the in-frame ones, dropping some. In all, the sample yields under 45,000 clones. Material for sequencing was PBMCs. Receptors were obtained from a male donor in good health and CMV-seronegative. The CDR3 runs from the conserved cysteine through the conserved F or W. Fields, in order: J gene, CDR3 length, V gene, D gene, CDR3 DNA, CDR3 protein. D genes are given only for firm matches.

j_gene: TRBJ2-5
len: 13
v_gene: TRBV2
d_gene: NA
CDR3nt: TGTGCCAGAGACCAGGGGTACCAAGAGACCCAGTACTTC
CDR3aa: CARDQGYQETQYF

j_gene: TRBJ1-2
len: 15
v_gene: TRBV18
d_gene: NA
CDR3nt: TGTGCCAGCTCACCGGATACAGGCGCTAACTATGGCTACACCTTC
CDR3aa: CASSPDTGANYGYTF

j_gene: TRBJ1-5
len: 15
v_gene: TRBV19
d_gene: NA
CDR3nt: TGTGCCAGTACCGCAAGCCGGGGAAGCAATCAGCCCCAGCATTTT
CDR3aa: CASTASRGSNQPQHF

j_gene: TRBJ2-1
len: 15
v_gene: TRBV7-3
d_gene: NA
CDR3nt: TGTGCCAGCAGCTTCCTCCTGAGCTCCTACAATGAGCAGTTCTTC
CDR3aa: CASSFLLSSYNEQFF

j_gene: TRBJ1-2
len: 14
v_gene: TRBV7-9
d_gene: TRBD1
CDR3nt: TGTGCCAGCAGCATCGGACAGGGGGCTTCTGGCTACACCTTC
CDR3aa: CASSIGQGASGYTF

j_gene: TRBJ2-1
len: 16
v_gene: TRBV2
d_gene: TRBD1
CDR3nt: TGTGCCAGCAGTGACTACCTGGGACAGGGCAACAATGAGCAGTTCTTC
CDR3aa: CASSDYLGQGNNEQFF

j_gene: TRBJ1-6
len: 14
v_gene: TRBV28
d_gene: NA
CDR3nt: TGTGCCAGCAGTTTATCCCGCCGAGGGCCACCCCTCCACTTT
CDR3aa: CASSLSRRGPPLHF

j_gene: TRBJ1-5
len: 14
v_gene: TRBV10-3
d_gene: TRBD1
CDR3nt: TGTGCCACCTCCAGGGACAGTAGCAATCAGCCCCAGCATTTT
CDR3aa: CATSRDSSNQPQHF

j_gene: TRBJ1-2
len: 13
v_gene: TRBV6-1
d_gene: NA
CDR3nt: TGTGCCAGCAGTGATGGAGATGTCGATGGCTACACCTTC
CDR3aa: CASSDGDVDGYTF

j_gene: TRBJ1-2
len: 14
v_gene: TRBV10-3
d_gene: TRBD1
CDR3nt: TGTGCCATCACGGAGTCCCAGGGGGCCAATGGCTACACCTTC
CDR3aa: CAITESQGANGYTF

j_gene: TRBJ2-7
len: 11
v_gene: TRBV20-1
d_gene: NA
CDR3nt: TGCAGTGCTAGAGTCCGAGACGAGCAGTACTTC
CDR3aa: CSARVRDEQYF

j_gene: TRBJ2-1
len: 13
v_gene: TRBV29-1
d_gene: TRBD2
CDR3nt: TGCAGCGTTGAAAGCGGGGCCGCGCAAAAGGAGTTCTTC
CDR3aa: CSVESGAAQKEFF

j_gene: TRBJ1-5
len: 14
v_gene: TRBV19
d_gene: NA
CDR3nt: TGTGCCAGTAGTATAGTAGGGGCCGCCCAGAGCCAGCATTTT
CDR3aa: CASSIVGAAQSQHF

j_gene: TRBJ2-3
len: 16
v_gene: TRBV7-9
d_gene: TRBD2
CDR3nt: TGTGCCAGCAGTCCGAGAGTAGCGGGGATCACAGATACGCAGTATTTT
CDR3aa: CASSPRVAGITDTQYF

j_gene: TRBJ1-1
len: 15
v_gene: TRBV15
d_gene: NA
CDR3nt: TGTGCCACCAGCAGAGATGGGGGAGGGAACACTGAAGCTTTCTTT
CDR3aa: CATSRDGGGNTEAFF

j_gene: TRBJ2-5
len: 13
v_gene: TRBV7-9
d_gene: NA
CDR3nt: TGTGCCAGCAGCCCAGACAATCAAGAGACCCAGTACTTC
CDR3aa: CASSPDNQETQYF

j_gene: TRBJ2-1
len: 16
v_gene: TRBV7-9
d_gene: TRBD1
CDR3nt: TGTGCCAGCAGCCCGGGGACAGGGGGGTCCTACAATGAGCAGTTCTTC
CDR3aa: CASSPGTGGSYNEQFF

j_gene: TRBJ1-5
len: 19
v_gene: TRBV10-3
d_gene: TRBD1
CDR3nt: TGTGCCATCAGTGAGTCTTTGGGGACAGGGCAGGGGGCAAATCAGCCCCAGCATTTT
CDR3aa: CAISESLGTGQGANQPQHF

j_gene: TRBJ2-7
len: 15
v_gene: TRBV29-1
d_gene: NA
CDR3nt: TGCAGCGTTGAAGGAGTGTCAGGGGCCGACTACGAGCAGTACTTC
CDR3aa: CSVEGVSGADYEQYF

j_gene: TRBJ2-7
len: 16
v_gene: TRBV7-2
d_gene: NA
CDR3nt: TGTGCCAGCAGCTCATCGTGGACAACAGGCGCCTACGAGCAGTACTTC
CDR3aa: CASSSSWTTGAYEQYF

j_gene: TRBJ2-3
len: 13
v_gene: TRBV5-5
d_gene: NA
CDR3nt: TGTGCCAGCAGCTTAGGAGCCACAGATACGCAGTATTTT
CDR3aa: CASSLGATDTQYF

j_gene: TRBJ1-1
len: 13
v_gene: TRBV18
d_gene: NA
CDR3nt: TGTGCCAGCTCCCGAGACAGGAACACTGAAGCTTTCTTT
CDR3aa: CASSRDRNTEAFF

j_gene: TRBJ1-6
len: 13
v_gene: TRBV6-1
d_gene: TRBD1
CDR3nt: TGTGCCGGGCGGGGACAGGTGGGTTCACCCCTCCACTTT
CDR3aa: CAGRGQVGSPLHF

j_gene: TRBJ1-6
len: 16
v_gene: TRBV18
d_gene: TRBD1
CDR3nt: TGTGCCAGCTCACCGGAGGCGACCAGGGGGCCTTCACCCCTCCACTTT
CDR3aa: CASSPEATRGPSPLHF

j_gene: TRBJ1-2
len: 10
v_gene: TRBV20-1
d_gene: NA
CDR3nt: TGCAGTGCTCCCAGGGTGGGCTACACCTTC
CDR3aa: CSAPRVGYTF

j_gene: TRBJ1-6
len: 14
v_gene: TRBV11-1
d_gene: NA
CDR3nt: TGTGCCAGCACCGGAGGCGGGGATTATTCACCCCTCCACTTT
CDR3aa: CASTGGGDYSPLHF

j_gene: TRBJ2-5
len: 14
v_gene: TRBV28
d_gene: NA
CDR3nt: TGTGCCAGCAGCCCTCCACAGGTCGCGGAGACCCAGTACTTC
CDR3aa: CASSPPQVAETQYF

j_gene: TRBJ1-1
len: 17
v_gene: TRBV19
d_gene: NA
CDR3nt: TGTGCCAGTATGGCACTACAGTTAGGACAGCTCCACACTGAAGCTTTCTTT
CDR3aa: CASMALQLGQLHTEAFF

j_gene: TRBJ2-7
len: 14
v_gene: TRBV29-1
d_gene: TRBD2
CDR3nt: TGCAGCGTGGTAATGGCGGGGGGTTCCTACGAGCAGTACTTC
CDR3aa: CSVVMAGGSYEQYF

j_gene: TRBJ1-4
len: 15
v_gene: TRBV5-4
d_gene: TRBD1
CDR3nt: TGTGCCAGCAGCGGCCCGGGACAGGCGGCTGAAAAACTGTTTTTT
CDR3aa: CASSGPGQAAEKLFF

j_gene: TRBJ1-1
len: 18
v_gene: TRBV19
d_gene: NA
CDR3nt: TGTGCCAGTAGTATAGATCTATTGCGGCAGGGAATGAACACTGAAGCTTTCTTT
CDR3aa: CASSIDLLRQGMNTEAFF

j_gene: TRBJ2-3
len: 15
v_gene: TRBV10-1
d_gene: NA
CDR3nt: TGCGCCAGCAGTGGTGGGTCTAGCGTTTCAGATACGCAGTATTTT
CDR3aa: CASSGGSSVSDTQYF

j_gene: TRBJ2-3
len: 15
v_gene: TRBV27
d_gene: TRBD1
CDR3nt: TGTGCCAGCAGTTTAGGGACAGGGGGCTTGGATACGCAGTATTTT
CDR3aa: CASSLGTGGLDTQYF

j_gene: TRBJ2-2
len: 12
v_gene: TRBV7-6
d_gene: NA
CDR3nt: TGTGCCAGCAGCTTGATGCGCGGGGAGCTGTTTTTT
CDR3aa: CASSLMRGELFF

j_gene: TRBJ1-2
len: 15
v_gene: TRBV6-1
d_gene: NA
CDR3nt: TGTGCCAGCGGGACTCCACTGCAGTTTAACTATGGCTACACCTTC
CDR3aa: CASGTPLQFNYGYTF

j_gene: TRBJ2-2
len: 14
v_gene: TRBV6-1
d_gene: NA
CDR3nt: TGTGCCAGCAACCTAAACAGGGATTACGGGGAGCTGTTTTTT
CDR3aa: CASNLNRDYGELFF

j_gene: TRBJ1-1
len: 17
v_gene: TRBV18
d_gene: NA
CDR3nt: TGTGCCAGCTCACCTTTCCGACAGGATACGGTGAACACTGAAGCTTTCTTT
CDR3aa: CASSPFRQDTVNTEAFF

j_gene: TRBJ2-7
len: 13
v_gene: TRBV6-5
d_gene: TRBD2
CDR3nt: TGTGCCAGCAGCCCCACGGGGGGTTACGAGCAGTACTTC
CDR3aa: CASSPTGGYEQYF

j_gene: TRBJ2-7
len: 15
v_gene: TRBV6-1
d_gene: NA
CDR3nt: TGCGCCAGCAGTGAATCGCCTGACAGTACCTACGAGCAGTACTTC
CDR3aa: CASSESPDSTYEQYF

j_gene: TRBJ2-2
len: 15
v_gene: TRBV25-1
d_gene: TRBD2
CDR3nt: TGTGCCAGCAGTGAACCCGGCGGGAGGACCGGGGAGCTGTTTTTT
CDR3aa: CASSEPGGRTGELFF

j_gene: TRBJ2-1
len: 14
v_gene: TRBV7-3
d_gene: NA
CDR3nt: TGTGCCAGCAGCCCGTTCGGCGGGAACAATGAGCAGTTCTTC
CDR3aa: CASSPFGGNNEQFF

j_gene: TRBJ2-3
len: 15
v_gene: TRBV5-1
d_gene: TRBD1
CDR3nt: TGCGCCAGCAGCCCAAGACAGGGGCGCACAGATACGCAGTATTTT
CDR3aa: CASSPRQGRTDTQYF

j_gene: TRBJ2-5
len: 14
v_gene: TRBV28
d_gene: NA
CDR3nt: TGTGCCAGCAGCCCTTCCCTCGGGGTAGGGACCCAGTACTTC
CDR3aa: CASSPSLGVGTQYF

j_gene: TRBJ2-2
len: 12
v_gene: TRBV7-9
d_gene: NA
CDR3nt: TGTGCCAGCAGCTCCTCCGCCGGGGAGCTGTTTTTT
CDR3aa: CASSSSAGELFF

j_gene: TRBJ2-5
len: 15
v_gene: TRBV18
d_gene: NA
CDR3nt: TGTGCCAGCTCACCAGAGTCGAGCAAGTGGGAGACCCAGTACTTC
CDR3aa: CASSPESSKWETQYF

j_gene: TRBJ1-3
len: 16
v_gene: TRBV7-9
d_gene: NA
CDR3nt: TGTGCCAGCAGCTTAGAAGGAGGGTTCTCTGGAAACACCATATATTTT
CDR3aa: CASSLEGGFSGNTIYF

j_gene: TRBJ1-1
len: 12
v_gene: TRBV10-2
d_gene: NA
CDR3nt: TGCGCCAGCAGGCAGACTAACACTGAAGCTTTCTTT
CDR3aa: CASRQTNTEAFF

j_gene: TRBJ2-3
len: 15
v_gene: TRBV7-7
d_gene: TRBD1
CDR3nt: TGTGCCAGCAGCTCCGGGACAGGGGTGGCCGATACGCAGTATTTT
CDR3aa: CASSSGTGVADTQYF